What follows are 29 T cell receptor beta chains derived from one specimen sequenced in a study of the immune and genomic landscape of osteosarcoma. Measured with immunoSEQ multiplex PCR; TCRdb has only the in-frame clones, and not every one. In the table there are 2,800 or so clones, approximately 80% of which are singletons. Sequenced material: metastatic tumor tissue from the lung. The origin of the receptors is a woman under 30 with osteosarcoma.

The gene calls are TRBV4-2 and TRBJ2-4; 10 bases match TRBD1. The V gene end was trimmed by 3 bases and the J gene end by 0 bases; junction bases not matched to a gene: 2. The CDR3 runs to 16 residues. Germline CDR1 reads LGHNA; CDR2 reads YNFKEQ. CDR3 region: CASSQGTGEAKNIQYF. In DNA form, the CDR3 reads TGTGCCAGCAGCCAGGGGACAGGGGAAGCCAAAAACATTCAGTACTTC.

J is TRBJ1-2 and V is TRBV18, with no clear D. Germline V gives CDR1 KGHSH, CDR2 LQKENI. The CDR3 is 18 amino acids. V was pared by 3 bases and J by 2 bases, with 22 bases between. The DNA of the CDR3 is TGTGCCAGCTCACCTGCGAGCCACGGCTTCCGTGGAAACTATGGCTACACCTTC. Its translation: CASSPASHGFRGNYGYTF.

The chain joins TRBV18 to TRBJ1-3; D possibly corresponds to TRBD1 (6 bases). Per the germline V gene, CDR1 is KGHSH and CDR2 is LQKENI. The CDR3 consists of 15 residues. V lost 5 bases to trimming and J lost 4 bases, with 15 bases between them. This chain's CDR3 is CASSSTGITGNTIYF. CDR3 DNA sequence: TGTGCCAGCTCAAGTACAGGGATTACGGGAAACACCATATATTTT.

The rearrangement links TRBV11-2 to TRBJ2-5; D call uncertain. Germline V CDR1 and CDR2: SGHAT, FQNNGV. Trimming left V 5 bases short and J 2 bases short, with 15 bases between. This CDR3 is 15 amino acids long. The CDR3 spells CASSPEGRLQETQYF. As DNA, the CDR3 is TGTGCCAGCAGCCCCGAAGGACGGCTACAAGAGACCCAGTACTTC.

The genes are TRBV7-2 and TRBJ2-3; 11 bases are a match to TRBD2. V dropped 1 base and J dropped 4; count of bases not matched to a gene: 1. The germline V gene encodes CDR1 SGHTA and CDR2 FQGNSA. The length of the CDR3 is 15 residues. CDR3 sequence reads: CASSLGLAGSDTQYF. DNA for the CDR3: TGTGCCAGCAGCTTAGGACTAGCGGGGTCAGATACGCAGTATTTT. Looking up the rest from reference TRBV7-2 and TRBJ2-3 gives the full variable domain: GAGVSQSPSNKVTEKGKDVELRCDPISGHTALYWYRQSLGQGLEFLIYFQGNSAPDKSGLPSDRFSAERTGGSVSTLTIQRTQQEDSAVYLCASSLGLAGSDTQYFGPGTRLTVL.

The chain recombines TRBV10-2 with TRBJ2-3; no reliable D call. The length of the CDR3 is 15 residues. Germline CDR1 reads WSHSY; CDR2 reads SAAADI. Trimming removed 3 bases at V and 2 bases at J, with 12 bases between. This CDR3 is CASSDGLGFTDTQYF. Here the CDR3 DNA reads TGCGCCAGCAGTGATGGGTTGGGGTTCACAGATACGCAGTATTTT.

This chain uses TRBV7-2 with TRBJ1-5; no clear D gene. This CDR3 is 15 amino acids long. The germline V gene encodes CDR1 SGHTA and CDR2 FQGNSA. Trimming took off 5 bases at V and 4 bases at J, with 15 bases between the two ends. DNA for the CDR3: TGTGCCAGCAGCCCAGGCTTCGGCCATAATCAGCCCCAGCATTTT. Its translation is CASSPGFGHNQPQHF.

The chain employs TRBV6-1 and TRBJ2-2; 9 nucleotides align to TRBD1. V was clipped by 9 bases and J by 8 bases; unmatched bases: 4. This CDR3 region has 12 residues. The germline V gene encodes CDR1 MNHNS and CDR2 SASEGT. CDR3 sequence (DNA): TGTGCCAGACAGGGGGCTGTTGGGGAGCTGTTTTTT. This gives the protein CARQGAVGELFF.

The chain links TRBV5-4 to TRBJ2-3; 12 bases align to TRBD2. The V gene's germline CDR1 is SGHNT and CDR2 YYREEE (reference sequence). The V segment lost 4 bases and the J segment 0 bases; nucleotides outside the gene matches: 3. The CDR3 has 16 amino acids. CDR3 amino acids: CASSIGLAGSTDTQYF. The CDR3 DNA reads TGTGCCAGCAGCATAGGACTAGCGGGGAGCACAGATACGCAGTATTTT.

The rearrangement joins TRBV7-7 to TRBJ2-5, with 10 positions matching TRBD2. CDR3 length: 15 amino acids. J gave up 4 bases and V 5 bases, and 7 bases lay outside the gene matches. Germline lookup yields CDR1 SSHAT and CDR2 FNYEAQ (reference sequence). The CDR3 DNA follows: TGTGCCAGCAGCCAGAGCGGGGGGGCGGGAGAGACCCAGTACTTC. It translates to CASSQSGGAGETQYF.

The V call is TRBV6-5, the J call TRBJ2-7; D ambiguous. This CDR3 spans 13 amino acids. Trimming cost V 4 bases and J 0 bases, with 7 bases left between them. The germline CDR1 and CDR2 sequences are MNHEY and SVGAGI. The CDR3 region has the DNA TGTGCCAGCAGTTTACACGTCTCCTACGAGCAGTACTTC. Translation: CASSLHVSYEQYF.

This sequence joins TRBV27 and TRBJ1-2, with 8 bases aligning to TRBD1. Germline CDR1 MNHEY, CDR2 SMNVEV (reference sequence). V was pared by 3 bases and J by 2 bases, with 11 bases of the junction left unmatched. The CDR3 loop spans 17 amino acids. CDR3 in DNA: TGTGCCAGCAGTTTCTACCCCGGACAGGGTGCCAACTATGGCTACACCTTC. Translating it yields CASSFYPGQGANYGYTF.

This clone was seen a single time. The genes are TRBV5-4 and TRBJ2-5; no firm D call. This CDR3 region has 14 residues. Germline values: CDR1 SGHNT, CDR2 YYREEE (reference sequence). Trimming cost V 4 bases and J 2 bases, with 12 bases left between them. In DNA, the CDR3 is TGTGCCAGCAGCCCGGCCTGGCAGCAAGAGACCCAGTACTTC. Amino acids: CASSPAWQQETQYF.

This chain uses TRBV29-1 with TRBJ1-1; D gene unclear. There are 14 residues in the CDR3. Trimming pared 4 bases from V and 0 bases from J, leaving 12 bases between. CDR1 SQVTM and CDR2 ANQGSEA come from the germline V gene. The DNA for the CDR3 is TGCAGCGTTGGAGGCGCGGGAATGAACACTGAAGCTTTCTTT. Protein sequence: CSVGGAGMNTEAFF.

V and J are TRBV19 and TRBJ1-1; TRBD1 agrees at 8 bases. V dropped 3 bases and J dropped 2; count of bases not matched to a gene: 5. Germline loops: CDR1 LNHDA, CDR2 SQIVND (reference sequence). This CDR3 comprises 15 residues. This CDR3 is CASSIAPGGNTEAFF. Here the CDR3 DNA reads TGTGCCAGTAGTATCGCCCCAGGGGGCAACACTGAAGCTTTCTTT.

The rearrangement links TRBV11-2 to TRBJ2-1; 10 bases align to TRBD2. The CDR3 is 14 residues long. The junction had 5 bases not matched to a gene; V was cut back by 8 bases and J by 4 bases. CDR1 and CDR2 from the germline V gene are SGHAT and FQNNGV. For the CDR3, the DNA is TGTGCCAGCGGAACTAGCGGGGTATACAATGAGCAGTTCTTC. Translated, it gives CASGTSGVYNEQFF.

The chain joins TRBV6-5 to TRBJ2-1; no definite D call. Trimming stripped 0 bases from V and 0 bases from J, with 9 bases between. Germline CDR1 is MNHEY and CDR2 is SVGAGI. The CDR3 is made up of 16 amino acids. For the CDR3, the DNA is TGTGCCAGCAGTTACTCGTTCGCCAGCTCCTACAATGAGCAGTTCTTC. This encodes CASSYSFASSYNEQFF.

This chain uses TRBV5-1 with TRBJ2-5; tentatively, D is TRBD1 or TRBD2 (6 bases each). Germline V gives CDR1 SGHRS, CDR2 YFSETQ. The V end lost 0 bases, the J end lost 1 base, and 7 bases lay between the germline ends. CDR3 length: 14 residues. CDR3 region: CASSLGGAQETQYF. CDR3 nucleotides: TGCGCCAGCAGCTTGGGGGGGGCCCAAGAGACCCAGTACTTC. Filled out from reference TRBV5-1 and TRBJ2-5, the complete variable domain reads KAGVTQTPRYLIKTRGQQVTLSCSPISGHRSVSWYQQTPGQGLQFLFEYFSETQRNKGNFPGRFSGRQFSNSRSEMNVSTLELGDSALYLCASSLGGAQETQYFGPGTRLLVL.

The rearrangement joins TRBV5-4 to TRBJ2-5; D is undetermined. V gave up 3 bases and J gave up 1 base, with 10 bases separating them. CDR3 length: 14 amino acids. In germline, CDR1 is SGHNT, CDR2 YYREEE (reference sequence). The CDR3 nucleotides read TGTGCCAGCAGCTATACACCGACCCAAGAGACCCAGTACTTC. Its translation: CASSYTPTQETQYF.

The gene calls are TRBV6-5 and TRBJ1-4, with a possible D match to TRBD1 (5 bases). In germline, CDR1 is MNHEY, CDR2 SVGAGI. CDR3 length: 16 amino acids. V dropped 0 bases and J dropped 6 bases, with 14 bases sitting between them. Here the CDR3 reads CASSYSQDSPYEKLFF. The CDR3 bases are TGTGCCAGCAGTTACTCCCAAGACAGTCCCTATGAAAAACTGTTTTTT.

This clone was detected a few times. This sample also contains other DNA sequences that code for the same CDR3. The chain couples TRBV9 to TRBJ1-5; D is possibly TRBD1 (5 bases). Trimming removed 0 bases at V and 3 bases at J, with 7 bases between. The CDR3 totals 14 residues. The germline V gene encodes CDR1 SGDLS and CDR2 YYNGEE. The CDR3 loop reads CASSVGGNNQPQHF. The CDR3 bases are TGTGCCAGCAGCGTAGGGGGGAACAATCAGCCCCAGCATTTT. The complete variable domain, with remaining parts taken from reference TRBV9 and TRBJ1-5, reads DSGVTQTPKHLITATGQRVTLRCSPRSGDLSVYWYQQSLDQGLQFLIQYYNGEERAKGNILERFSAQQFPDLHSELNLSSLELGDSALYFCASSVGGNNQPQHFGDGTRLSIL.

The chain recombines TRBV6-1 with TRBJ1-6; no clear D. The ends were cut back, 6 bases at V and 8 bases at J, with 11 bases in the middle. Germline V CDR1 and CDR2: MNHNS, SASEGT. The CDR3 is made up of 13 amino acids. As DNA, the CDR3 is TGTGCCAGCAGGCTAGGCAAGGATTCACCCCTCCACTTT. Residues: CASRLGKDSPLHF.

This clone appeared once. The V gene is TRBV4-1, the J gene TRBJ2-3; TRBD2 matches at 8 bases. The V gene end was trimmed by 0 bases and the J gene end by 5 bases; junction bases not matched to a gene: 4. CDR3 length: 15 amino acids. Germline CDR1 and CDR2: MGHRA and YSYEKL. The CDR3 bases are TGCGCCAGCAGCCAAGAGGTAGCGGGGAAAGATACGCAGTATTTT. It translates to CASSQEVAGKDTQYF.

With regard to this clone: Other DNA sequences in the same sample also yield this CDR3. The chain recombines TRBV27 with TRBJ2-1, with D maybe TRBD1 (6 bases). The CDR3 spans 12 residues. The V end lost 6 bases, the J end lost 6 bases, and 9 bases lay between the germline ends. Germline-derived CDR1 and CDR2 are MNHEY and SMNVEV (reference sequence). The CDR3 nucleotides read TGTGCCAGCAGAACAGGGCCCAATGAGCAGTTCTTC. Amino acids: CASRTGPNEQFF.

This chain links TRBV29-1 with TRBJ2-5, with 11 positions matching TRBD2. V trimming: 6 bases; J trimming: 9 bases; junction bases outside the gene matches: 9. The CDR3 runs 13 residues. Germline V gene data show CDR1 as SQVTM and CDR2 as ANQGSEA. The CDR3 is CSVPGLAARAQYF. The CDR3 nucleotides read TGCAGCGTCCCGGGACTAGCGGCCAGGGCCCAGTACTTC.

V and J are TRBV6-1 and TRBJ2-7; D possibly corresponds to TRBD1 (6 bases). V lost 7 bases, J lost 3 bases, and 13 bases lay in between. From germline, CDR1 is MNHNS and CDR2 SASEGT. The CDR3 consists of 13 residues. The CDR3 sequence: CASTVTGGYEQYF. DNA for the CDR3: TGTGCCAGCACTGTGACAGGCGGCTACGAGCAGTACTTC.

The chain carries TRBV19 and TRBJ2-1; the D gene is possibly TRBD2 (6 bases). CDR1 is LNHDA, CDR2 SQIVND, per germline (reference sequence). This CDR3 has 13 residues. Between the trimmed V and J ends, which lost 3 bases and 9 bases, there was a span of 12 bases. For the CDR3, the DNA is TGTGCCAGTAGTATTAGGCGGGACCTTGAGCAGTTCTTC. Translating gives CASSIRRDLEQFF.

This clone showed up just a few times. The V call is TRBV4-2, the J call TRBJ1-2; 7 positions match TRBD1. V was pared by 4 bases and J by 5 bases, with 4 bases of the junction left unmatched. Per the germline V gene, CDR1 is LGHNA and CDR2 is YNFKEQ. The CDR3 is 13 residues long. The DNA for the CDR3 is TGTGCCAGCAGCCCCGGGACAGAATATGGCTACACCTTC. Its protein product is CASSPGTEYGYTF.

The V and J genes are TRBV6-6 and TRBJ2-7; 7 bases are shared with TRBD1. J lost 1 base, V lost 2 bases, and 5 bases had no gene match. The germline gives CDR1 MNHNY, CDR2 SVGAGI (reference sequence). The CDR3 spans 15 residues. CDR3 in DNA: TGTGCCAGCAGTTACACTCCGGGACAGTCCTACGAGCAGTACTTC. Encoded protein: CASSYTPGQSYEQYF.